The entry below gives a single T cell receptor beta chain sequence along with its context. Its antigen is unknown. The record has no base qualities; no much larger clone is one base away. The data belong to a study of blood T cells in healthy people across ages (dated by TCRdb to between 2015 and 2017). Study-wide context: In model experiments, roughly one uniquely barcoded TCR beta cDNA molecule per two T cells was captured by template switching. Using the same blood draw, the study looked at two additional independent replicas of 1 million unique cDNA reads for two donors, one aged 18 to 30 and the other aged 80 or older. The donors were divided into four age groups: young (average around 15 years), middle-aged (roughly 42), aged (about 62) and long-lived (approximately 74). The study measured age-related changes in TCR beta repertoire diversity using deep sequencing normalized with unique cDNA molecular identifiers. To avoid experimental bias, donors of different ages were randomly spread across the sequencing lanes. Overall study outcomes, separate from this receptor: Conclusive comparison of naive and antigen-experienced compartments was prevented by the profiling of bulk unsorted PBMCs. Because the CMV infection status of the donors was unknown, age-related changes in expanded clonotypes may potentially have been confounded. Observed TCR beta diversity correlated strongly with the percentage of naive T cells measured by flow cytometry. Estimates of total diversity based on one million sequenced T cells were considered lower bounds and underestimates. Compared with the aged group, more naive CD4+ T cells, fewer expanded clones and increased TCR diversity were shown by the long-lived group, suggesting age selection. Observed TCR beta diversity per million T cells fell roughly linearly with age, and a significant reduction was already apparent by age approximately 41.

Systemically healthy Caucasian individuals from Russia, around 38 in total and aged about 6 to 95 years, were included as donors. Each donor gave approximately 9.3 milliliters of peripheral blood, collected into EDTA-treated Vacutainer tubes. Ficoll-Paque density-gradient centrifugation was used to isolate PBMCs, with at least 7 million per sample. Trizol reagent was used to extract total RNA from the PBMCs, yielding at least 5 micrograms per sample. For every donor, flow cytometry on a PBMC aliquot measured the percentage of naive CD45RAhigh/CD27high T cells. Libraries were prepared through 5' RACE. Sequenced on an Illumina HiSeq 2500. The second PCR ran for roughly 7 to 12 cycles and used a J-beta primer mix along with a sample-barcoded 5' primer. A unique molecular identifier was introduced onto each TCR beta cDNA molecule by a template-switch 5' adaptor carrying 12 random nucleotides. Each sample yielded at least 2.5 million CDR3-containing paired-end reads. First-strand cDNA was synthesized from all RNA with the Mint cDNA synthesis kit, primed by a TRBC-specific oligonucleotide. After uracil-DNA glycosylase treatment, a first 18-cycle PCR used universal primers M1SS and BC2_uni_R on all cDNA. The study's own analysis went as follows. Each sample was normalized by randomly selecting 1 million high-quality reads, each carrying a distinct molecular identifier. Reads with shared molecular identifiers were discarded instead of being binned into consensus sequences. MiTCR, set to a Q25 quality threshold and the strictest error-elimination algorithm, was used for CDR3 identification, clonotype clustering and error correction. A nonparametric unseen species model with Euler transformation was used to estimate lower-bound total TCR beta diversity. TCRdb ran its own pipeline on the public reads, namely fastp trimming at Q25 and MiXCR clone calling, and kept in-frame beta chains. Rows with one shared CDR3 protein collapse into an entry with the most common genes and DNA. The V and J calls follow TCRdb's processing rather than the paper's. This sample gives hundreds of thousands of distinct CDR3 sequences in total; 40% to 50% of them show up just once. The ten biggest clones cover roughly 19% of the sample.

V is pruned by 3 bases and J by 5 bases, leaving 3 bases of the junction without a gene match. The CDR3 contains 13 residues, cysteine and phenylalanine counted. Just the 39-base CDR3 DNA is kept, in frame starting at base 1. CDR1 and CDR2, per the germline V gene, are LGHNA and YNFKEQ. The TCR was taken from a man aged 55 to 69 in good health. Recombination joined TRBV4-2 with TRBJ2-7, with 8 bases aligning to TRBD2. What was sequenced was blood. The sequence in DNA is TGTGCCAGCAGCCATCGACTAGCGCACGAGCAGTACTTC. Its product reads: CASSHRLAHEQYF.